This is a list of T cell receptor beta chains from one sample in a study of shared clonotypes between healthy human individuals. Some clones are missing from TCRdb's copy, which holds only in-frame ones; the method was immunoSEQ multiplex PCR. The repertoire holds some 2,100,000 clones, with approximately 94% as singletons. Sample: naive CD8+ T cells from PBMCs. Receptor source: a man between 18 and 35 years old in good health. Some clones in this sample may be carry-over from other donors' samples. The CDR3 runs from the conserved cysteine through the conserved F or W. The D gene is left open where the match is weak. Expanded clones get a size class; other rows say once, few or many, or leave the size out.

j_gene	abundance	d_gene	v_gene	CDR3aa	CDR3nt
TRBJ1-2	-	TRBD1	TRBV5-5	CASSRDRGEGYTF	TGTGCCAGCAGCCGCGACAGGGGTGAGGGCTACACCTTC
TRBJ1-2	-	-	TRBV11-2	CASSNNYGYTF	TGTGCCAGCAGCAACAACTATGGCTACACCTTC
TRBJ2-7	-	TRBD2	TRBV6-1	CASSEGEGKNSYEQYF	TGTGCCAGCAGTGAAGGGGAGGGGAAAAACTCCTACGAGCAGTACTTC
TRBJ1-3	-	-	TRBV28	CASSDISSGNTIYF	TGTGCCAGCTCGGACATCAGCTCTGGAAACACCATATATTTT
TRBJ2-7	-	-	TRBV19	CASPPVLSYEQYF	TGTGCCAGTCCACCCGTGCTATCCTACGAGCAGTACTTC
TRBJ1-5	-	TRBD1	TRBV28	CASSQLDLGTVNQPQHF	TGTGCCAGCAGTCAGCTGGACCTCGGGACAGTAAATCAGCCCCAGCATTTT
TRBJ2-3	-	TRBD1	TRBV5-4	CASSLGQGGTDTQYF	TGTGCCAGCAGCTTGGGACAGGGGGGCACAGATACGCAGTATTTT
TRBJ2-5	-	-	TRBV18	CASSPRTAYQETQYF	TGTGCCAGCTCACCGAGGACAGCGTACCAAGAGACCCAGTACTTC
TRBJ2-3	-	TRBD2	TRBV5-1	CASSFGLAGDSDTQYF	TGCGCCAGCAGCTTCGGACTAGCGGGAGACTCAGATACGCAGTATTTT
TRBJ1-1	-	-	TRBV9	CASSSSAGTEAFF	TGTGCCAGCAGCTCCAGTGCCGGGACTGAAGCTTTCTTT
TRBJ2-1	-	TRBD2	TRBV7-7	CASSPQAGGPGNEQFF	TGTGCCAGCAGCCCCCAGGCGGGAGGGCCAGGGAATGAGCAGTTCTTC
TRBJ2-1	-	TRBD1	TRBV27	CASGTGAYNEQFF	TGTGCCAGCGGGACAGGGGCCTACAATGAGCAGTTCTTC
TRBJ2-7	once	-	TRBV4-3	CASSQAGGLSYEQYF	TGCGCCAGCAGCCAAGCAGGAGGGCTCTCCTACGAGCAGTACTTC
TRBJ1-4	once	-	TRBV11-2	CASSFWGARRREKLFF	TGTGCCAGCAGCTTTTGGGGGGCGCGACGTCGGGAAAAACTGTTTTTT
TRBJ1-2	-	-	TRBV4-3	CASSQEAGFNYGYTF	TGCGCCAGCAGCCAAGAGGCAGGATTCAACTATGGCTACACCTTC
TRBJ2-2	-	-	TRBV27	CASIDRNTGELFF	TGTGCCAGCATCGACCGGAACACCGGGGAGCTGTTTTTT
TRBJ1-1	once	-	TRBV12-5	CASGPDRLNTEAFF	TGTGCTAGTGGTCCCGACCGCCTAAACACTGAAGCTTTCTTT
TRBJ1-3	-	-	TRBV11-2	CASSPEGSSGNTIYF	TGTGCCAGCAGCCCGGAAGGGTCCTCTGGAAACACCATATATTTT
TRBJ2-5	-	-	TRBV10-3	CAISGGWETQYF	TGTGCCATCAGTGGGGGGTGGGAGACCCAGTACTTC
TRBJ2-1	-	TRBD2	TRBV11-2	CASSSRLASYNEQFF	TGTGCCAGCAGCTCCAGACTAGCGTCTTACAATGAGCAGTTCTTC
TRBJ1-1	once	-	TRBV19	CASRRGSAEAFF	TGTGCCAGTAGGCGGGGGAGCGCTGAAGCTTTCTTT
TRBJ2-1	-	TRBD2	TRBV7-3	CASSSSGRAHNEQFF	TGTGCCAGCAGCTCTAGCGGGAGGGCCCACAATGAGCAGTTCTTC
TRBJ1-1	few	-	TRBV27	CASSLIPGFTEAFF	TGTGCCAGCAGTTTAATTCCAGGGTTCACTGAAGCTTTCTTT
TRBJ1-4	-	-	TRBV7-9	CASSSSITAANEKLFF	TGTGCCAGCAGCAGTAGCATCACAGCGGCTAATGAAAAACTGTTTTTT
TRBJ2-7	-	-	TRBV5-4	CASSPGTSGTYEQYF	TGTGCCAGCAGCCCAGGGACAAGTGGGACCTACGAGCAGTACTTC
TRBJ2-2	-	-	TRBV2	CASIGIPNTGELFF	TGTGCCAGCATTGGGATTCCGAACACCGGGGAGCTGTTTTTT
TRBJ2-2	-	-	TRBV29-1	CSATGFSGELFF	TGCAGCGCCACAGGGTTTTCCGGGGAGCTGTTTTTT
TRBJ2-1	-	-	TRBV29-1	CSIVGYEQFF	TGCAGCATTGTGGGATATGAGCAGTTCTTC
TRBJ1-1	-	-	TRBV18	CASSADGEAFF	TGTGCCAGCTCCGCGGACGGTGAAGCTTTCTTT
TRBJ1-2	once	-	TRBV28	CASSLIMGVGGAYGYTF	TGTGCCAGCAGTTTAATTATGGGGGTTGGGGGCGCTTATGGCTACACCTTC
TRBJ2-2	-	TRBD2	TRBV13	CASSRGLAGNTGELFF	TGTGCCAGCAGCAGGGGACTAGCGGGGAACACCGGGGAGCTGTTTTTT
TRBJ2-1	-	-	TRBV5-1	CASSLVYRAHEQFF	TGCGCCAGCAGCTTGGTTTACAGGGCCCATGAGCAGTTCTTC
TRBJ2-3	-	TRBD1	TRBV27	CASTTGGSTDTQYF	TGTGCCAGCACGACAGGGGGAAGCACAGATACGCAGTATTTT
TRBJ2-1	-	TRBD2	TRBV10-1	CASSEAKRESVQFF	TGCGCCAGCAGTGAAGCGAAGCGGGAGTCGGTGCAGTTCTTC
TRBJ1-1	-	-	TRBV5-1	CASGGGPPMNTEAFF	TGCGCCAGCGGGGGGGGCCCTCCTATGAACACTGAAGCTTTCTTT
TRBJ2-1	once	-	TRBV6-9	CASSQRPRRCRGYNEQFF	TGTGCCAGCAGTCAAAGGCCCCGTCGATGTAGGGGTTACAATGAGCAGTTCTTC
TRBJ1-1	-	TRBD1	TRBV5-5	CASSWDRLNTEAFF	TGTGCCAGCAGCTGGGACAGATTGAACACTGAAGCTTTCTTT
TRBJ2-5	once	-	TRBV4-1	CASSQDRDKQETQYF	TGCGCCAGCAGCCAAGATAGGGACAAACAAGAGACCCAGTACTTC
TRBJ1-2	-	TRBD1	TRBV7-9	CASSSQGDNLRLNYGYTF	TGTGCCAGCAGCTCCCAGGGGGACAACTTACGTCTCAACTATGGCTACACCTTC